One and the same sample provided the 12 T cell receptor beta chains below, sequenced in a study of PD-1 blockade in classical Hodgkin lymphoma. Autologous stem cell transplantation was followed by relapse in every patient, and brentuximab vedotin exposure varied. CD4+ T cells were purified from thawed PBMCs by magnetic negative selection. Libraries were prepared by immunoSEQ multiplex PCR; TCRdb keeps only in-frame clonotypes and omits some of them. The repertoire consists of around 8,600 clones, with about four fifths occurring once and the leading ten covering 9.5% to 13%. The sequenced sample was CD4+ T cells from blood, obtained at baseline. Receptor source: a human donor with classical Hodgkin lymphoma.

The chain links TRBV7-8 to TRBJ2-7; D might be TRBD2 (6 bases). V was pared by 3 bases and J by 1 base, with 7 bases between. The germline V gene encodes CDR1 SGHVS and CDR2 FQNEAQ. The CDR3 loop spans 13 amino acids. Written as DNA, the CDR3 is TGTGCCAGCAGCTTTGGGGGGTCCTACGAGCAGTACTTC. As protein: CASSFGGSYEQYF.

The gene calls are TRBV30 and TRBJ2-1; TRBD1 aligns across 7 bases. CDR1 is GTSNPN, CDR2 SVGIG, per germline (reference sequence). Trimming took 3 bases from V and 2 from J; bases not matched to a gene: 7. There are 15 residues in the CDR3. The CDR3 region is CAWSRKTGPYNEQFF. DNA of the CDR3: TGTGCCTGGAGCCGAAAGACAGGGCCCTACAATGAGCAGTTCTTC.

The sample holds one count of this clone. The gene calls are TRBV10-2 and TRBJ2-7; D unclear. Trimming left V 2 bases short and J 3 bases short, with 8 bases between. This CDR3 has 13 residues. Germline V CDR1 and CDR2: WSHSY, SAAADI. The CDR3 region is CASSELPDYEQYF. CDR3 DNA sequence: TGCGCCAGCAGTGAGCTCCCAGACTACGAGCAGTACTTC.

The J gene is TRBJ2-2, the V gene TRBV7-2; 10 bases fit TRBD2. Germline V gene sequence: CDR1 SGHTA, CDR2 FQGNSA. Losses at the gene ends were 3 bases for V and 3 bases for J; bases not matched to a gene: 4. CDR3 length: 16 residues. Written as DNA, the CDR3 is TGTGCCAGCAGCTTCACTAGCGGGATAGACACCGGGGAGCTGTTTTTT. Amino acids: CASSFTSGIDTGELFF.

The chain is built from TRBV10-3 and TRBJ1-4, with TRBD1 identical over 9 bases. In germline, CDR1 is ENHRY, CDR2 SYGVKD. The CDR3 consists of 13 residues. J gave up 6 bases and V 8 bases, and 4 bases lay outside the gene matches. The CDR3 loop reads CAIGQGIHEKLFF. CDR3 nucleotide sequence: TGTGCCATCGGACAGGGGATTCATGAAAAACTGTTTTTT.

As for this clone: A far larger clone is only one base removed, so a read error is likely. This sample also contains other DNA sequences that code for the same CDR3. The chain employs TRBV5-1 and TRBJ2-7; D call uncertain. Trimming pared 4 bases from V and 3 bases from J, leaving 8 bases between. Germline V gene lookup returns CDR1 SGHRS and CDR2 YFSETQ. This CDR3 region has 12 residues. CDR3 amino acids: CASSRTLYEQYF. CDR3 bases: TGCGCCAGCAGCCGGACCCTCTACGAGCAGTACTTC.

The V and J genes are TRBV28 and TRBJ2-2; weak D call: TRBD2 (7 bases). The V gene's germline CDR1 is MDHEN and CDR2 SYDVKM. V shed 2 bases and J shed 3 bases, with 16 bases lying between them. This CDR3 contains 17 residues. DNA of the CDR3: TGTGCCAGCAGTTTACGGAGGGGGGGAGTGGACACCGGGGAGCTGTTTTTT. This codes for CASSLRRGGVDTGELFF.

The V call is TRBV6-1, the J call TRBJ2-1; no clear D gene. CDR3 size: 13 residues. V gave up 4 bases and J gave up 5 bases, with 9 bases separating them. Germline V gene lookup returns CDR1 MNHNS and CDR2 SASEGT. CDR3 sequence: CASSVRFDNEQFF. For the CDR3, the DNA is TGTGCCAGCAGTGTACGCTTTGACAATGAGCAGTTCTTC.

This chain links TRBV7-2 with TRBJ2-3; 8 nucleotides align to TRBD1. V gave up 5 bases and J gave up 0 bases; unmatched junction bases: 10. Germline V lookup: CDR1 SGHTA, CDR2 FQGNSA. The CDR3 consists of 17 residues. The CDR3, as DNA: TGTGCCAGCAGCCTAGGGACAGGAATTACTAGCACAGATACGCAGTATTTT. Its protein product is CASSLGTGITSTDTQYF.

The V and J genes are TRBV5-1 and TRBJ2-5; D gene unclear. The DNA matches TRBJ2-7 better at its end, which makes the J call doubtful. Germline CDR1 SGHRS, CDR2 YFSETQ. The CDR3 runs to 11 residues. CDR3 sequence (DNA): TGCGCCAGCAGTGATTACTACGAGCAGTACTTC. Protein: CASSDYYEQYF.

The J gene is TRBJ2-3, the V gene TRBV7-3; D is unclear. The CDR3 covers 17 residues. CDR1 is SGHTA and CDR2 is FQGTGA in the germline V gene. Deletions cut 0 bases from V and 0 bases from J, with 13 bases between. The CDR3 DNA sequence: TGTGCCAGCAGCTTAACGGGCCGAGGTAGCAGCACAGATACGCAGTATTTT. Amino acid sequence: CASSLTGRGSSTDTQYF.

This clone has only a few counts. The CDR3 sequence is CASSLATEYGYTF. The CDR3 coding sequence is TGTGCCAGCAGCTTAGCCACTGAGTATGGCTACACCTTC. This chain connects TRBV13 to TRBJ1-2; no clear D. The V end lost 1 base, the J end lost 5 bases, and 8 bases lay between the germline ends. Germline CDR1 is PRHDT and CDR2 is FYEKMQ (reference sequence). This CDR3 has 13 amino acids.